The 5 T cell receptor beta chains below come from one sample, sequenced in a study of T cell responses to AZD1222 COVID-19 vaccine. The assay was immunoSEQ multiplex PCR, and TCRdb's table has in-frame clones only and misses some. The profile covers 95,000 to 150,000 clones, with 80% to 90% appearing a single time and about 9.8% taken by the ten largest. The sample in question was peripheral blood, obtained on day 0 of AZD1222 vaccination. Source of these receptors: an adult in good health.

The V and J genes are TRBV24-1 and TRBJ1-4, with D possibly TRBD1 on 6 matching bases. CDR3 size: 15 residues. Trimming pared 3 bases from V and 7 bases from J, leaving 14 bases between. CDR1 is KGHDR, CDR2 SFDVKD, per germline. The CDR3 DNA reads TGTGCCACCAGTGATCCAGGGGACGCCCCTGAAAAACTGTTTTTT. Translating gives CATSDPGDAPEKLFF.

The rearrangement uses TRBV11-3 and TRBJ2-1, with TRBD2 matching 11 bases. This CDR3 region has 15 residues. Germline CDR1 is SGHNT and CDR2 is YENEEA. The V segment lost 1 base and the J segment 9 bases; nucleotides outside the gene matches: 5. CDR3 sequence: CASSLVAGGVGEQFF. The CDR3 DNA follows: TGTGCCAGCAGCTTAGTAGCGGGAGGGGTCGGTGAGCAGTTCTTC.

The genes are TRBV29-1 and TRBJ2-7; D is uncertain. There are 11 residues in the CDR3. Germline loops: CDR1 SQVTM, CDR2 ANQGSEA. The ends were cut back, 4 bases at V and 4 bases at J, with 8 bases in the middle. The DNA of the CDR3 is TGCAGCGTTGTCGCCGCTTACGAGCAGTACTTC. It codes for CSVVAAYEQYF.

V and J are TRBV7-9 and TRBJ2-7; no definite D call. V lost 3 bases and J 3 bases, leaving 9 bases between the germline ends. Germline V CDR1 and CDR2: SEHNR, FQNEAQ (reference sequence). The CDR3 loop spans 13 amino acids. The CDR3 spells CASSLGISYEQYF. In nucleotides, the CDR3 is TGTGCCAGCAGCTTGGGGATAAGCTACGAGCAGTACTTC.

This clone was recorded only once. The chain couples TRBV10-3 to TRBJ1-1; 7 bases agree with TRBD1. This CDR3 has 14 residues. After removal of 8 bases from V and 3 bases from J, the junction contained 9 bases not matched to a gene. The V gene's germline CDR1 is ENHRY and CDR2 SYGVKD. The CDR3 is CAIGGQEGHTEAFF. The DNA of the CDR3 is TGTGCCATCGGAGGACAGGAAGGCCACACTGAAGCTTTCTTT.